The rows below give T cell receptor beta chains drawn from one sample of a study of T cell responses to AZD1222 COVID-19 vaccine. Generated by immunoSEQ multiplex PCR, the TCRdb table keeps only in-frame clones and is missing some. The sample has tens of thousands of clones, 88% seen once; the top ten hold 9.5% to 13%. Source: peripheral blood, taken 28 days after the second AZD1222 dose. The source of these receptors is an adult who received the AZD1222 COVID-19 vaccine. CDR3s include the opening cysteine and the closing phenylalanine or tryptophan. Each record gives: CDR3 DNA, CDR3 protein, V gene, D gene, clone size, J gene. D genes are given only for firm matches. Clone size is not always given. Where it is, it says once, few, many or a class for expanded clones.

TGTGCCAGCAGCTTAGGGACAGGGGCGTGGGAATCAAAAGCTTTCTTT CASSLGTGAWESKAFF TRBV13 TRBD1 . TRBJ1-1
TGTGCCAGCAGCTTCCAGGGGGCAAGCTACAATGAGCAGTTCTTC CASSFQGASYNEQFF TRBV11-3 TRBD1 . TRBJ2-1
TGTGCCAGCAGCTTAGAGCGACGGTTCTCTGGGGCCAACGTCCTGACTTTC CASSLERRFSGANVLTF TRBV7-8 . . TRBJ2-6
TGTGCCAGCTGCAGGGACGTCTTCGAGACCCAGTACTTC CASCRDVFETQYF TRBV18 . . TRBJ2-5
TGCGCCAGCAGCTTGAACGGAGAGACCCAGTACTTC CASSLNGETQYF TRBV5-1 . . TRBJ2-5
TGTGCCAGCAGCTCCCCGGGGGGAGAAAAACTGTTTTTT CASSSPGGEKLFF TRBV7-9 . few TRBJ1-4
TGTGCCAGCAGACAAACCCCCAGGGTATACGGGGATTCCTCCTACGAGCAGTACTTC CASRQTPRVYGDSSYEQYF TRBV5-8 . . TRBJ2-7
TGTGCCAGCAGTGAAGGGCCGGAGTCCTACAATGAGCAGTTCTTC CASSEGPESYNEQFF TRBV6-1 . . TRBJ2-1
TGTGCCACCAGGACTAGCGGAACAGATACGCAGTATTTT CATRTSGTDTQYF TRBV27 TRBD2 . TRBJ2-3
TGTGCCAGCAGCCCCTACGGGGGCGCATATTCACCCCTCCACTTT CASSPYGGAYSPLHF TRBV7-3 . . TRBJ1-6
TGCAGCGTTGGCCAAGCGGGGAGCCAGTTCTTC CSVGQAGSQFF TRBV29-1 TRBD2 . TRBJ2-1
TGTGCCAGCAGCCCGAGGACCGGGCGCACTGAAGCTTTCTTT CASSPRTGRTEAFF TRBV7-2 . . TRBJ1-1
TGTGCTAGCAGCCGATCGGACAGTGCAAAAGATACGCAGTATTTT CASSRSDSAKDTQYF TRBV7-7 . few TRBJ2-3
TGTGCCACCTCGGTAGAGTATAGCAATCAGCCCCAGCATTTT CATSVEYSNQPQHF TRBV6-5 . . TRBJ1-5
TGTGCCAGCAGCTTAAGTTCCCAAGAGACCCAGTACTTC CASSLSSQETQYF TRBV7-3 . . TRBJ2-5
TGTGCCAGCAGTCGACAGGGATTTTCAGAGAGCTACACCTTC CASSRQGFSESYTF TRBV6-5 TRBD1 . TRBJ1-2
TGTGCCAGCAGCCAAGAACTTGAAGCTTTCTTT CASSQELEAFF TRBV4-2 . . TRBJ1-1
TGTGCCAGCAGCCGAGACAGCTCTGGGGCCAACGTCCTGACTTTC CASSRDSSGANVLTF TRBV3-1/TRBV3-2 . . TRBJ2-6
TGTGCCAGCAGCTCTGGACAGGGGTGGTTCTTC CASSSGQGWFF TRBV7-3 TRBD1 . TRBJ2-1
TGTGCCAGCAGCTTGCTTTGGGGGACGAACACCGGGGAGCTGTTTTTT CASSLLWGTNTGELFF TRBV5-5 . . TRBJ2-2
TGTGCCAGCAGCGATAATCCAGGGAAGGGGAACCAAGAGACCCAGTACTTC CASSDNPGKGNQETQYF TRBV5-4 . . TRBJ2-5
TGTGCCAGCAGCGCGTGGGACAGGGGGAAGCAGTACTTC CASSAWDRGKQYF TRBV9 TRBD1 . TRBJ2-7